The 14 T cell receptor beta chains given below trace back to one sample, sequenced in a study of T cells in Graves' hyperthyroidism and ophthalmopathy. TCR beta CDR3 regions were amplified from RNA. When the TCR CDR3 underwent first-round RT-PCR, the HTBI primer set was used. Using its own MiXCR run on the multiplex PCR reads, TCRdb lists one record per CDR3 protein. Of about 360,000 distinct CDR3 sequences listed, under 20% are singletons. Material for sequencing was blood. The receptors come from a woman aged 18-30 years with Graves' hyperthyroidism.

This clonotype was counted ten times or more. The chain is built from TRBV11-1 and TRBJ1-1; TRBD1 agrees at 7 bases. Germline CDR1 and CDR2: SGHAT and FQDESV (reference sequence). Trimming took 1 base from V and 5 from J; bases not matched to a gene: 4. The CDR3 runs 14 residues. The CDR3 DNA is TGTGCCAGCAGCTTAGGTAGGGGGCCGACTGAAGCTTTCTTT. It specifies CASSLGRGPTEAFF.

The table lists this clonotype with many counts. This chain links TRBV6-5 with TRBJ1-1; no clear D. This CDR3 spans 13 amino acids. Per germline, CDR1 MNHEY and CDR2 SVGAGI. V dropped 4 bases and J dropped 1 base, with 7 bases sitting between them. The DNA of the CDR3 is TGTGCCAGCAGTTTAGGGAAGAACACTGAAGCTTTCTTT. The encoded protein is CASSLGKNTEAFF.

This clonotype was counted between two and nine times. The rearrangement joins TRBV3-1 to TRBJ2-5; 9 nucleotides agree with TRBD2. The germline V gene encodes CDR1 LGHDT and CDR2 YNNKEL (reference sequence). The CDR3 loop spans 15 amino acids. J was trimmed by 1 base and V by 6 bases; bases with no gene match: 6. DNA for the CDR3: TGTGCCAGCAGAGAACTAGCGGGCCTCCAAGAGACCCAGTACTTC. This gives the protein CASRELAGLQETQYF.

The chain employs TRBV7-2 and TRBJ2-7, with 7 bases fitting TRBD2. After removal of 1 base from V and 6 bases from J, the junction contained 6 bases not matched to a gene. The CDR3 totals 14 residues. The germline CDR1 and CDR2 sequences are SGHTA and FQGNSA. CDR3 DNA sequence: TGTGCCAGCAGCTTAGTTTCCGGGGGGACCGAGCAGTACTTC. Its protein is CASSLVSGGTEQYF.

This clonotype was detected many times. The chain combines TRBV30 with TRBJ2-7, with 8 bases fitting TRBD1. V lost 6 bases and J lost 3; bases outside the gene matches: 10. From germline, CDR1 is GTSNPN and CDR2 SVGIG (reference sequence). CDR3 length: 14 amino acids. The CDR3 here is CACPSAGQGYEQYF. The CDR3 coding sequence is TGTGCCTGCCCGAGCGCCGGACAGGGCTACGAGCAGTACTTC.

This clonotype has just a few counts. The V and J genes are TRBV18 and TRBJ2-7; D is tentatively TRBD1 or TRBD2 (5 bases each). The CDR3 runs to 13 residues. Trimming removed 6 bases from V and 6 bases from J, with 15 bases in between. Germline lookup yields CDR1 KGHSH and CDR2 LQKENI. The CDR3 DNA follows: TGTGCCAGCTCCCCTCGGGGCCGGGGCGAGCAGTACTTC. Its translation is CASSPRGRGEQYF. Supplemented by reference TRBV18 and TRBJ2-7, the full variable domain reads NAGVMQNPRHLVRRRGQEARLRCSPMKGHSHVYWYRQLPEEGLKFMVYLQKENIIDESGMPKERFSAEFPKEGPSILRIQQVVRGDSAAYFCASSPRGRGEQYFGPGTRLTVT.

This clonotype was observed at least ten times. V usage is TRBV28 and J usage is TRBJ1-2; perhaps TRBD1 as D (6 bases). In germline, CDR1 is MDHEN, CDR2 SYDVKM. The V end lost 6 bases, the J end lost 4 bases, and 12 bases lay between the germline ends. This CDR3 contains 13 residues. The chain's CDR3 is CASSTQGVYGYTF. The DNA of the CDR3 is TGTGCCAGCAGCACACAGGGAGTCTATGGCTACACCTTC.

This clonotype was seen repeatedly, ten times or more. V is TRBV6-2 or TRBV6-3 and J is TRBJ1-1; 8 bases map to TRBD1. The junction had 14 bases not matched to a gene; V was cut back by 4 bases and J by 1 base. CDR3 size: 18 residues. Germline V CDR1 and CDR2: MNHEY, SVGEGT. The CDR3 loop is CASSSPPGTGGGNTEAFF. CDR3 in DNA: TGTGCCAGCAGTTCTCCTCCTGGGACAGGCGGGGGGAACACTGAAGCTTTCTTT.

Many counts were recorded for this clonotype. The chain links TRBV6-1 to TRBJ2-5; TRBD1 might be the D (6 bases). CDR3 size: 16 residues. Germline CDR1 MNHNS, CDR2 SASEGT. V lost 6 bases to trimming and J lost 5 bases, with 22 bases between them. The CDR3 DNA reads as TGTGCCAGCAGGGAATACAGGGCGGGCATTGGCGAGACCCAGTACTTC. This codes for CASREYRAGIGETQYF.

This clonotype occurred many times. The genes are TRBV9 and TRBJ2-2; D is unclear. CDR1 and CDR2 from the germline V gene are SGDLS and YYNGEE. V was trimmed by 0 bases and J by 0 bases, leaving 3 bases between them. The CDR3 contains 14 residues. The CDR3 bases are TGTGCCAGCAGCGTAGGGGCGAACACCGGGGAGCTGTTTTTT. It specifies CASSVGANTGELFF.

Remarks on this clonotype: This sequence may be a read error, since a much larger clone differs from it by one base. The V gene is TRBV7-8, the J gene TRBJ2-5, with D possibly TRBD1 on 6 matching bases. CDR3 size: 12 residues. V was clipped by 5 bases and J by 12 bases, with 16 bases between them. Germline CDR1 is SGHVS and CDR2 is FQNEAQ. CDR3: CASSRQGGPKYF. CDR3 nucleotides: TGTGCCAGCAGCCGTCAAGGGGGTCCCAAGTACTTC.

J is TRBJ2-5 and V is TRBV11-2; 9 nucleotides agree with TRBD1. The CDR3 totals 15 residues. V shed 3 bases, J shed 8 bases, and the junction held 10 bases outside the gene matches. Germline CDR1 is SGHAT and CDR2 is FQNNGV. In DNA, the CDR3 is TGTGCCAGCAGCTTGGGGGACAGGGCCAGGGAAACCCAGTACTTC. Translation: CASSLGDRARETQYF.

This clonotype was observed once. This chain joins TRBV20-1 and TRBJ2-3; no firm D call. V was pared by 4 bases and J by 1 base, with 6 bases between. This CDR3 region has 12 residues. CDR1 and CDR2 (germline): DFQATT, SNEGSKA (reference sequence). Here the CDR3 reads CSAKGGTDTQYF. CDR3 coding DNA: TGCAGTGCTAAGGGCGGCACAGATACGCAGTATTTT.

The chain joins TRBV19 to TRBJ2-2; unclear D gene. The CDR3 covers 15 residues. Germline CDR1 and CDR2: LNHDA and SQIVND (reference sequence). Trimming took 1 base from V and 4 from J, leaving 10 bases between them. This CDR3 is CASSIGGSSTGELFF. The CDR3 coding sequence is TGTGCCAGTAGTATAGGGGGATCGAGCACCGGGGAGCTGTTTTTT. Looking up the rest from reference TRBV19 and TRBJ2-2 gives the full variable domain: DGGITQSPKYLFRKEGQNVTLSCEQNLNHDAMYWYRQDPGQGLRLIYYSQIVNDFQKGDIAEGYSVSREKKESFPLTVTSAQKNPTAFYLCASSIGGSSTGELFFGEGSRLTVL.